The 8 T cell receptor beta chains listed next were all sequenced from one sample in a study of blood T cell repertoires in COVID-19. This table comes from immunoSEQ multiplex PCR, and its TCRdb copy is limited to in-frame clones, with some not included. Of about 440,000 clones listed, approximately 90% are singletons. Sample: peripheral blood. The receptor source for this set is a woman between 45 and 65 years old with COVID-19, enrolled during active disease.

The rearrangement joins TRBV19 to TRBJ2-4, with a tentative D call TRBD2 (6 bases). Germline V lookup: CDR1 LNHDA, CDR2 SQIVND (reference sequence). The CDR3 covers 15 residues. V was pared by 1 base and J by 3 bases, with 10 bases between. CDR3 coding DNA: TGTGCCAGTAGTATAGTTAGGGGAGGCAAAAACATTCAGTACTTC. Translating gives CASSIVRGGKNIQYF.

This clone has only a few counts. The chain couples TRBV4-1 to TRBJ1-3; no clear D. This CDR3 contains 16 residues. The V end was cut by 1 base, the J end by 0 bases, with 10 bases between. Germline V gene lookup returns CDR1 MGHRA and CDR2 YSYEKL. This chain's CDR3 is CASSQGTGSSGNTIYF. For the CDR3, the DNA is TGCGCCAGCAGCCAAGGGACGGGATCCTCTGGAAACACCATATATTTT.

This sequence joins TRBV19 and TRBJ2-3, with 8 bases fitting TRBD1. The CDR3 is made up of 14 amino acids. CDR1 and CDR2 (germline): LNHDA, SQIVND (reference sequence). J was trimmed by 4 bases and V by 5 bases; bases with no gene match: 5. CDR3 DNA: TGTGCCAGTAGTTCCGGACAGGGCCCAGATACGCAGTATTTT. Translated, it gives CASSSGQGPDTQYF.

The J gene is TRBJ2-1, the V gene TRBV24-1; D gene uncertain. V was pared by 2 bases and J by 3 bases, with 13 bases between. The CDR3 runs 16 residues. Germline loops: CDR1 KGHDR, CDR2 SFDVKD. DNA for the CDR3: TGTGCCACCAGTGATTCTGTCGCAGAAAGCTACAATGAGCAGTTCTTC. Its protein product is CATSDSVAESYNEQFF.

The chain recombines TRBV27 with TRBJ2-7, with 12 bases that match TRBD2. CDR3 length equals 15 residues. Germline assignment: CDR1 MNHEY and CDR2 SMNVEV (reference sequence). Trimming at V came to 10 bases and at J to 0 bases, leaving 7 bases not matched to a gene. The CDR3 loop reads CATQKTSGGSYEQYF. The CDR3 DNA reads TGTGCCACCCAAAAGACTAGCGGGGGCTCCTACGAGCAGTACTTC.

The chain is built from TRBV18 and TRBJ1-1; 8 positions agree with TRBD1. CDR1 is KGHSH and CDR2 is LQKENI in the germline V gene. The CDR3 has 18 amino acids. V shed 6 bases, J shed 0 bases, and the junction held 15 bases outside the gene matches. CDR3 coding DNA: TGTGCCAGCTCCCCTTTCAGCAGGGGGCTCTTCGTGAACACTGAAGCTTTCTTT. Protein: CASSPFSRGLFVNTEAFF.

The DNA for the CDR3 is TGCAGTGCAGACAGCAATAATGAGCAGTTCTTC. Translating it yields CSADSNNEQFF. The chain links TRBV20-1 to TRBJ2-1; perhaps TRBD1 as D (5 bases). Per germline, CDR1 DFQATT and CDR2 SNEGSKA (reference sequence). The ends were cut back, 6 bases at V and 7 bases at J, with 10 bases in the middle. The CDR3 is 11 residues long.

The rearrangement uses TRBV19 and TRBJ1-2; D is uncertain. This CDR3 comprises 15 residues. CDR1 is LNHDA, CDR2 SQIVND, per germline (reference sequence). Trimming pared 5 bases from V and 8 bases from J, leaving 21 bases between. DNA of the CDR3: TGTGCCAGTAGTCCCCGAGGGAGGGCCGGAGGGGGCTACACCTTC. Its protein product is CASSPRGRAGGGYTF.